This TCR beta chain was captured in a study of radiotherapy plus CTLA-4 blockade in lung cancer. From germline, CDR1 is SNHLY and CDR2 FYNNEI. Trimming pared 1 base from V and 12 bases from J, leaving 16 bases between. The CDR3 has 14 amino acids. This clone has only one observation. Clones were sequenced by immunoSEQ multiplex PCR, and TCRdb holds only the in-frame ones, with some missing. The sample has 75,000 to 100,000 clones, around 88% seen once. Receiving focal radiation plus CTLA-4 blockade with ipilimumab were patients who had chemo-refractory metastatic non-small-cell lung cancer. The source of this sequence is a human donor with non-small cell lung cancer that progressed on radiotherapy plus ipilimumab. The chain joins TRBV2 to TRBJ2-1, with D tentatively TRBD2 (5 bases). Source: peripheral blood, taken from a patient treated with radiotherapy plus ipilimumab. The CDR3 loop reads CASSEGTSAYGQFF. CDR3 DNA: TGTGCCAGCAGTGAAGGCACTAGTGCCTATGGGCAGTTCTTC.